These 18 T cell receptor beta chains originate from one sample sequenced in a study of T cell repertoires in cytomegalovirus infection. A single record per CDR3 protein comes from TCRdb applying MiXCR to the reads. The top ten hold 2.5% to 3.5% of the sample, which has some 700,000 distinct CDR3 sequences, 35% seen once. The sequenced sample was PBMCs. The source of these receptors is a human donor in good health (CMV status not recorded). Some clones in this sample may be carry-over from other donors' samples.

V is TRBV4-1 and J is TRBJ1-1, with D hard to call. V dropped 4 bases and J dropped 8 bases, with 14 bases sitting between them. CDR1 and CDR2 from the germline V gene are MGHRA and YSYEKL. The CDR3 totals 13 residues. CDR3 sequence: CASSPSQRTEAFF. DNA of the CDR3: TGCGCCAGCAGCCCAAGCCAACGGACGGAAGCTTTCTTT.

The rearrangement uses TRBV7-6 and TRBJ1-4, with a possible D match to TRBD1 (5 bases). The germline CDR1 and CDR2 sequences are SGHVS and FNYEAQ. Trimming took off 0 bases at V and 6 bases at J, with 14 bases between the two ends. CDR3 size: 16 residues. The CDR3 reads CASSLARAGRDEKLFF. The CDR3 DNA reads TGTGCCAGCAGCTTAGCGCGGGCAGGGAGGGATGAAAAACTGTTTTTT.

The V and J genes are TRBV6-1 and TRBJ2-7; D is unclear. V dropped 6 bases and J dropped 6 bases, with 12 bases sitting between them. This CDR3 contains 12 residues. CDR1 and CDR2 from the germline V gene are MNHNS and SASEGT. Here the CDR3 DNA reads TGTGCCAGCAGCCTCGACACCACCGAGCAGTACTTC. The encoded protein is CASSLDTTEQYF.

This clonotype was seen a handful of times. The CDR3 sequence is CASNRAGPGEAFF. CDR3 DNA sequence: TGTGCCAGCAACCGGGCAGGGCCCGGTGAAGCTTTCTTT. This chain joins TRBV28 and TRBJ1-1; the D gene is possibly TRBD1 (5 bases). The CDR3 loop spans 13 amino acids. The V end lost 7 bases, the J end lost 7 bases, and 16 bases lay between the germline ends. Germline V gene sequence: CDR1 MDHEN, CDR2 SYDVKM.

This chain connects TRBV28 to TRBJ2-5; 11 bases match TRBD2. From germline, CDR1 is MDHEN and CDR2 SYDVKM. The CDR3 contains 15 residues. J was trimmed by 3 bases and V by 5 bases; bases with no gene match: 5. CDR3 DNA: TGTGCCAGCAGTGCCCAGGGACTAGCGGAAGAGACCCAGTACTTC. Its translation is CASSAQGLAEETQYF. Variable domain in full (rest from reference TRBV28 and TRBJ2-5): DVKVTQSSRYLVKRTGEKVFLECVQDMDHENMFWYRQDPGLGLRLIYFSYDVKMKEKGDIPEGYSVSREKKERFSLILESASTNQTSMYLCASSAQGLAEETQYFGPGTRLLVL.

This chain connects TRBV7-9 to TRBJ2-3; D not certain. This CDR3 spans 15 amino acids. CDR1 and CDR2 from the germline V gene are SEHNR and FQNEAQ (reference sequence). V was shortened by 3 bases and J by 4 bases, with 14 bases between the two germline ends. In nucleotides, the CDR3 is TGTGCCAGCAGCTTCTACTCGCCGTCGCCAGATACGCAGTATTTT. Amino acid sequence: CASSFYSPSPDTQYF.

The rearrangement joins TRBV7-8 to TRBJ2-7, with 13 nucleotides matching TRBD2. The CDR3 is made up of 19 amino acids. The V gene's germline CDR1 is SGHVS and CDR2 FQNEAQ. With V trimmed by 1 base and J by 2 bases, 11 bases remained unmatched. CDR3 DNA: TGTGCCAGCAGCTTAGTAAGGACTAGCGGGAGTGCCCAGCCCTACGAGCAGTACTTC. This codes for CASSLVRTSGSAQPYEQYF.

V is TRBV9 and J is TRBJ1-2; D unresolved. Germline V lookup: CDR1 SGDLS, CDR2 YYNGEE. Between the trimmed V and J ends, which lost 3 bases and 1 base, there was a span of 13 bases. The CDR3 spans 15 residues. The CDR3: CASSGGSGFNYGYTF. In DNA form, the CDR3 reads TGTGCCAGCAGCGGTGGGTCGGGGTTTAACTATGGCTACACCTTC.

This clonotype was counted many times. The DNA for the CDR3 is TGTGCCAGTAGTATAGCGGGGCTAGCGGGGGTCCCATCTACGGATGAGCAGTTCTTC. Encoded protein: CASSIAGLAGVPSTDEQFF. This chain connects TRBV19 to TRBJ2-1; 10 bases fit TRBD2. The CDR3 has 19 amino acids. Per germline, CDR1 LNHDA and CDR2 SQIVND (reference sequence). V dropped 1 base and J dropped 8; count of bases not matched to a gene: 17.

The V and J genes are TRBV5-6 and TRBJ2-5; 13 bases line up with TRBD2. V lost 7 bases to trimming and J lost 2 bases; unmatched junction nucleotides: 5. The CDR3 consists of 15 residues. Germline V gives CDR1 SGHDT, CDR2 YYEEEE. CDR3 amino acids: CASSRLAGGQETQYF. Here the CDR3 DNA reads TGTGCCAGCTCAAGACTAGCGGGGGGACAAGAGACCCAGTACTTC.

The rearrangement links TRBV7-8 to TRBJ1-5; D gene unclear. The germline V and J ends were trimmed by 0 bases and 9 bases, with 9 bases remaining between them. From germline, CDR1 is SGHVS and CDR2 FQNEAQ. The CDR3 consists of 13 residues. CDR3 nucleotide sequence: TGTGCCAGCAGCTTAGCTGGGGATCCGCCCCAGCATTTT. This sequence encodes CASSLAGDPPQHF.

This clonotype was seen a few times. The chain couples TRBV5-4 to TRBJ2-7; D may be TRBD2 (6 bases). The CDR3 covers 15 residues. Germline V gives CDR1 SGHNT, CDR2 YYREEE (reference sequence). The ends were cut back, 1 base at V and 1 base at J, with 12 bases in the middle. The CDR3 region is CASSLKRERSYEQYF. For the CDR3, the DNA is TGTGCCAGCAGCTTGAAACGGGAGAGGTCCTACGAGCAGTACTTC.

This rearrangement joins TRBV9 to TRBJ1-3; D is perhaps TRBD1 (5 bases). The CDR3 sequence is 17 residues long. Germline V gene sequence: CDR1 SGDLS, CDR2 YYNGEE. Trimming took off 3 bases at V and 0 bases at J, with 16 bases between the two ends. The DNA for the CDR3 is TGTGCCAGCAGCGCCAAGGGGCAGGTGTTCTCTGGAAACACCATATATTTT. Its protein is CASSAKGQVFSGNTIYF.

At least ten counts were recorded for this clonotype. The chain links TRBV6-1 to TRBJ1-4, with TRBD1 as a possible D gene (6 bases). CDR3 length equals 14 residues. Trimming removed 6 bases from V and 14 bases from J, with 22 bases in between. Germline values: CDR1 MNHNS, CDR2 SASEGT. This CDR3 is CASSPNLGGGALFF. CDR3 DNA: TGTGCCAGCAGCCCCAACCTCGGCGGGGGGGCCCTGTTTTTT.

V usage is TRBV28 and J usage is TRBJ1-1; perhaps TRBD1 as D (6 bases). CDR3 size: 17 residues. CDR1 MDHEN and CDR2 SYDVKM come from the germline V gene. Deletions cut 5 bases from V and 3 bases from J, with 22 bases between. The CDR3 spells CASSLFHAGAPYTEAFF. The DNA for the CDR3 is TGTGCCAGCAGTCTTTTCCACGCGGGGGCCCCGTACACTGAAGCTTTCTTT.

The chain couples TRBV27 to TRBJ1-2, with D maybe TRBD1 (6 bases). The CDR3 covers 13 residues. The V end was cut by 8 bases, the J end by 8 bases, with 18 bases between. Germline V CDR1 and CDR2: MNHEY, SMNVEV (reference sequence). The CDR3 DNA sequence: TGTGCCAGCGGGCTCACTACAGGGTTGGGCTACACCTTC. Translating it yields CASGLTTGLGYTF.

The V and J genes are TRBV5-1 and TRBJ1-1; D remains ambiguous. Trimming cost V 4 bases and J 1 base, with 8 bases left between them. Germline CDR1 and CDR2: SGHRS and YFSETQ. CDR3 size: 13 residues. The CDR3 sequence is CASSATKNTEAFF. Here the CDR3 DNA reads TGCGCCAGCAGCGCAACAAAGAACACTGAAGCTTTCTTT.

This sequence joins TRBV3-1 and TRBJ1-6; D unresolved. V was pared by 1 base and J by 0 bases, with 10 bases between. Per germline, CDR1 LGHDT and CDR2 YNNKEL (reference sequence). The CDR3 covers 17 residues. CDR3 sequence reads: CASSQGTDSSYNSPLHF. DNA for the CDR3: TGTGCCAGCAGCCAAGGGACGGATAGCTCCTATAATTCACCCCTCCACTTT.